This T cell receptor beta chain was found in a study of CD8+ T cells in alopecia areata. Turning to the study itself: Twice a day, 5 to 10 mg of oral tofacitinib was administered to treated patients. Treated patients' severity was scored by percentage of affected scalp area.

Following extraction, RNA underwent reverse transcription to cDNA, which served as the sequencing template. Here immunoSEQ multiplex PCR was the method, and the copy in TCRdb shows in-frame clones only, minus some. The data show some 190,000 clones, approximately 67% seen once. Treatment of the sample: oral pan-JAK inhibitor, 5-10 mg twice daily. Of note for this clone: The antigen is not known.

Study results and caveats: Having one nonresponder leaves uncertain how baseline CD8+ expansion relates to response. Lesional scalp, notably in alopecia totalis/universalis, had clonality above that of normal scalp.

The input for sequencing was CD4+ T cells sorted from blood, taken around week 47, from a patient treated with tofacitinib. The clonotype was recovered from a human donor with alopecia areata.

CDR3 coding DNA: TGTGCCACGGCTAGCACAGATACGCAGTATTTT. It codes for CATASTDTQYF. The chain links TRBV18 to TRBJ2-3; D gene unclear. This CDR3 region has 11 residues. Germline-derived CDR1 and CDR2 are KGHSH and LQKENI. V was shortened by 10 bases and J by 0 bases, with 5 bases between the two germline ends.